This record looks at one TCR beta chain sequence and its context. These data originate in a study of blood T cell repertoires in COVID-19. Study in general: Donors in the United States, Italy and Spain gave samples during acute or convalescent COVID-19.

Using immunoSEQ multiplex PCR, the repertoire was profiled, and TCRdb retains in-frame clones only, with some absent. The table includes about 51,000 clones, approximately 86% detected once. The germline gives CDR1 SGHAT, CDR2 FQNNGV. The CDR3 spans 19 residues. V lost 5 bases, J lost 6 bases, and 17 bases stayed unmatched. Sequenced sample: peripheral blood. The receptor was derived from a man between 60 and 70 years old with acute or convalescent COVID-19. The rearrangement uses TRBV11-2 and TRBJ2-3, with 13 bases lining up with TRBD2. CDR3 sequence reads: CASSRSTSGGSTSPDTQYF. The CDR3 bases are TGTGCCAGCAGCCGGTCGACTAGCGGGGGGTCGACGTCGCCGGATACGCAGTATTTT.